The 8 T cell receptor beta chains in this list originate from one sample, sequenced in a study of tissue T cells after allogeneic stem cell transplantation. This table comes from immunoSEQ multiplex PCR, and its TCRdb copy is limited to in-frame clones, with some not included. The sample has 3,500 to 4,500 clones, about 44% seen once; the top ten hold 16%. The time point here: mouse harvest day 14 after allogeneic transplant. Tail vein injection delivered 10^7 T-cell-depleted bone marrow cells and 10^6 splenic CD5+ T cells. Source material: lymph node tissue. The receptors derive from a female BALB/c mouse given C57BL/6 T cells with graft-versus-host disease after an allogeneic hematopoietic cell transplant.

The count of this clone is one. Any gene name here is a mouse gene name. The sequenced CDR3 bases are TGTGCCAGCAGTCGGGACTGGGGGGCCCAAGACACCCAGTAC. Amino acids: CASSRDWGAQDTQY. The full CDR3 is CASSRDWGAQDTQYF. This chain links TRBV15 with TRBJ2-5; 12 bases agree with TRBD2. The read terminates 1 residue before the CDR3 end, so the remaining end is supplied by the germline J gene. The germline V gene encodes CDR1 SGHND and CDR2 FRSKSL. J lost 2 bases, V lost 5 bases, and 2 bases had no gene match. The CDR3 length is 15 residues.

A remark on this clone: The genes are named according to mouse. The sequence runs out 1 residue before the end of the CDR3; the remainder is reconstructed from the germline J gene. The chain employs TRBV26 and TRBJ2-7; TRBD1 is a possible D gene (5 bases). Germline V gene lookup returns CDR1 KGHPV and CDR2 FQNQEV (reference sequence). The CDR3 is made up of 14 amino acids. Trimming shortened V by 8 bases and J by 0 bases, and 14 bases separated the two germline ends. The DNA read from the CDR3 is TGTGCCAGCGCCTTAGGGGTTAGCTCCTATGAACAGTAC. It specifies CASALGVSSYEQY. The full CDR3 reads CASALGVSSYEQYF.

In its sample, this clone was seen a few times. The gene symbols are mouse symbols. From the germline J gene comes the end of the CDR3, since the read stops 1 residue before it. This rearrangement joins TRBV19 to TRBJ2-1; D may be TRBD1 (6 bases). CDR1 is FNHDT, CDR2 SITEND, per germline (reference sequence). Trimming shortened V by 6 bases and J by 4 bases, and 11 bases separated the two germline ends. CDR3 length: 13 amino acids. CDR3 bases read: TGTGCCAGCACTCTCGGACAGTATGCTGAGCAGTTC. Residues: CASTLGQYAEQF. The CDR3 in full is CASTLGQYAEQFF.

Points on this clone: Gene names are mouse gene names. The read gets to within 1 residue of the CDR3 end, and the germline J gene fills in the rest. Other DNA sequences in this sample translate to the same CDR3. This sequence joins TRBV26 and TRBJ2-5; the D gene is possibly TRBD1 (5 bases). The V end was cut by 3 bases, the J end by 5 bases, with 6 bases between. CDR3 length: 12 residues. From germline, CDR1 is KGHPV and CDR2 FQNQEV (reference sequence). This CDR3 reads CASSLRGDTQYF. The sequenced CDR3 bases are TGTGCCAGCAGTCTAAGGGGAGACACCCAGTAC.

With respect to this clone: The gene names here belong to mouse. Coverage ceases 1 residue before the CDR3 finishes, and the germline J gene fills in the end. J is TRBJ1-1 and V is TRBV17; the D is unclear. The V end was cut by 0 bases, the J end by 8 bases, with 4 bases between. Looked up from germline, CDR1 is MNHDT and CDR2 is YYDKIL. This CDR3 contains 11 residues. CDR3 bases read: TGTGCTAGCAGTAGAGATGTGGAAGTCTTC. It encodes CASSRDVEVF. The CDR3, in full, reads CASSRDVEVFF.

On this clone itself: Gene and germline names: mouse. The read terminates 1 residue ahead of where the CDR3 ends, so the germline J gene completes it. The genes are TRBV13-2 and TRBJ1-6, with D hard to call. TRBJ1-6 is flagged as an ORF with uncertain function. This CDR3 is 12 amino acids long. The ends were cut back, 0 bases at V and 6 bases at J, with 1 base in the middle. Germline CDR1 reads NNHNN; CDR2 reads SYGAGS (reference sequence). CDR3: CASGDVNSPLYF. The covered CDR3 bases are TGTGCCAGCGGTGATGTTAATTCGCCCCTCTAC.

Concerning this clone: Gene names follow the mouse nomenclature. CDR3: CASSSRDTVYAEQFF. CDR3 DNA, as far as it was read: TGTGCAAGCAGCTCCCGGGACACCGTCTATGCTGAGCAGTTC. The chain links TRBV16 to TRBJ2-1; D is possibly TRBD1 (6 bases). Read coverage stops 1 residue before the CDR3 terminus; the germline J gene supplies the remainder. This CDR3 has 15 residues. Germline assignment: CDR1 SGHSA and CDR2 FRNQAP. V was trimmed by 4 bases and J by 3 bases, leaving 13 bases between them.

A note on this clone: Gene names denote mouse genes. The read is 1 residue too short to cover the CDR3 end, so that end is filled in from the germline J gene. The V and J genes are TRBV23 and TRBJ2-3; the tabulated D call, TRBD1, remains unverified against the DNA. Germline V gives CDR1 KGHTA, CDR2 FQNQQP. The CDR3 has 14 amino acids. The sequenced CDR3 bases are TGCTCCAGCAGTCCGGGACAGGGGGCAGAAACGCTGTAT. It codes for CSSSPGQGAETLY. The CDR3 reads in full as CSSSPGQGAETLYF.